Sequencing of this T cell receptor beta chain was carried out in a study of T cells in women clearing cervical HPV infection. In the study overall: Cases' blood sampling followed lesion detection by median around 150 days (90 to 200).

Between the trimmed V and J ends, which lost 2 bases and 4 bases, there was a span of 15 bases. There are 16 residues in the CDR3. Germline V gene sequence: CDR1 KGHSH, CDR2 LQKENI. General observations from the study: Associations may precede or follow infection; HPV-specific or memory T cells were not isolated. Repertoire richness, not evenness, was significantly elevated in CIN3+ cases versus controls.

To note about this clone: Its target is not known. The CDR3 extends 3 residues past the end of the read, so its final part is completed from the germline J gene.

All participants had a single incident cervical HPV16 infection, and prevalent HPV16 infections were excluded. Using immunoSEQ multiplex PCR, the repertoire was profiled, and TCRdb retains in-frame clones only, with some absent. The sample's table shows roughly 30,000 clones. Sequenced: blood buffy coat. This TCR was sampled from a woman between 18 and 75 years old with a cervical HPV16 infection that either progressed to CIN3+ or cleared (not recorded which). The chain recombines TRBV18 with TRBJ2-1; D gene ambiguous. The covered CDR3 bases are TGTGCCAGCTCACCATACGGGTCAGATAAGTACAATGAG. Translated: CASSPYGSDKYNE. The full CDR3 sequence reads CASSPYGSDKYNEQFF. Looking up the rest from reference TRBV18 and TRBJ2-1 gives the full variable domain: NAGVMQNPRHLVRRRGQEARLRCSPMKGHSHVYWYRQLPEEGLKFMVYLQKENIIDESGMPKERFSAEFPKEGPSILRIQQVVRGDSAAYFCASSPYGSDKYNEQFFGPGTRLTVL.